What follows are 10 T cell receptor beta chains derived from one specimen sequenced in a study of cytomegalovirus exposure and HLA in healthy donors. Use of 60 Vbeta and 13 Jbeta primers characterized the PCR. This table comes from immunoSEQ multiplex PCR, and its TCRdb copy is limited to in-frame clones, with some not included. The data contain roughly 150,000 clones, more than 7.5% of them singletons. Source material: PBMCs. These TCRs come from a man aged 45-65 years in good health and CMV-seronegative.

The chain joins TRBV4-2 to TRBJ2-1; 7 nucleotides agree with TRBD2. V trimming: 2 bases; J trimming: 4 bases; junction bases outside the gene matches: 11. The CDR3 covers 17 residues. Germline V gives CDR1 LGHNA, CDR2 YNFKEQ. CDR3 amino acids: CASSQQSRGGVYNEQFF. The CDR3 region has the DNA TGTGCCAGCAGCCAACAAAGTAGGGGAGGGGTGTACAATGAGCAGTTCTTC.

This rearrangement joins TRBV7-9 to TRBJ1-5; D not certain. In germline, CDR1 is SEHNR, CDR2 FQNEAQ (reference sequence). V was shortened by 1 base and J by 5 bases, with 6 bases between the two germline ends. The CDR3 covers 13 residues. This CDR3 is CASSLGSYQPQHF. CDR3 in DNA: TGTGCCAGCAGCTTAGGCAGTTATCAGCCCCAGCATTTT.

For this clone: The limits of the CDR3 on the DNA are not certain, so only TCRdb's listed CDR3 is given. The chain is built from TRBV12-2 and TRBJ2-6; the table's TRBD1 call for D was not verified on the DNA. TRBV12-2 is given as a pseudogene. The CDR3 region is 16 residues in length, termini included. CDR3 sequence: CASRLGVAPGANVLTF.

There are a few counts of this clone. J is TRBJ2-2 and V is TRBV11-3; 7 bases agree with TRBD2. With V trimmed by 1 base and J by 1 base, 3 bases remained unmatched. Germline CDR1 reads SGHNT; CDR2 reads YENEEA. This CDR3 region has 16 residues. CDR3 bases: TGTGCCAGCAGCTTAGGGGGCGGGAGGAACACCGGGGAGCTGTTTTTT. This gives the protein CASSLGGGRNTGELFF.

Note on this clone: The same CDR3 arises from other DNA sequences in this sample as well. This chain links TRBV5-4 with TRBJ2-5, with TRBD2 as a possible D gene (5 bases). This CDR3 comprises 14 residues. The germline gives CDR1 SGHNT, CDR2 YYREEE (reference sequence). V shed 3 bases and J shed 5 bases, with 14 bases lying between them. As DNA, the CDR3 is TGTGCCAGCAGCTATGGTGGCAGGAGGGAGACCCAGTACTTC. It translates to CASSYGGRRETQYF.

V gene TRBV7-2 combines with J gene TRBJ1-2; D possibly corresponds to TRBD1 (6 bases). The CDR3 totals 16 residues. V lost 5 bases and J lost 2, with 18 bases in between. Germline V gives CDR1 SGHTA, CDR2 FQGNSA. The CDR3 DNA follows: TGTGCCAGCAGCGCCAACGTACAGGGCGTGAACTATGGCTACACCTTC. Translation: CASSANVQGVNYGYTF.

This chain links TRBV19 with TRBJ1-3, with 7 bases fitting TRBD1. The V gene end was trimmed by 7 bases and the J gene end by 4 bases; junction bases not matched to a gene: 7. The length of the CDR3 is 14 residues. Per germline, CDR1 LNHDA and CDR2 SQIVND (reference sequence). The CDR3 protein is CASTQRGRGNTIYF. For the CDR3, the DNA is TGTGCCAGTACCCAAAGGGGGCGAGGAAACACCATATATTTT.

The rearrangement uses TRBV11-2 and TRBJ2-1, with TRBD2 identical over 12 bases. Per the germline V gene, CDR1 is SGHAT and CDR2 is FQNNGV. The CDR3 sequence is 17 residues long. V shed 5 bases, J shed 5 bases, and the junction held 10 bases outside the gene matches. Written as DNA, the CDR3 is TGTGCCAGCAGCGGAGGACTAGCGGGGAGGTCGGACAATGAGCAGTTCTTC. Its protein is CASSGGLAGRSDNEQFF. Filled out from reference TRBV11-2 and TRBJ2-1, the complete variable domain reads EAGVAQSPRYKIIEKRQSVAFWCNPISGHATLYWYQQILGQGPKLLIQFQNNGVVDDSQLPKDRFSAERLKGVDSTLKIQPAKLEDSAVYLCASSGGLAGRSDNEQFFGPGTRLTVL.

The chain carries TRBV6-5 and TRBJ1-1; 7 nucleotides agree with TRBD1. This CDR3 spans 15 amino acids. Germline V gene sequence: CDR1 MNHEY, CDR2 SVGAGI. V lost 0 bases, J lost 3 bases, and 4 bases stayed unmatched. The DNA for the CDR3 is TGTGCCAGCAGTTACTCCCGGCAGGGGGACACTGAAGCTTTCTTT. This gives the protein CASSYSRQGDTEAFF.

The chain couples TRBV7-3 to TRBJ2-2; the match to TRBD2 covers 12 bases. The V segment lost 5 bases and the J segment 7 bases; nucleotides outside the gene matches: 8. The CDR3 is made up of 16 amino acids. Germline-derived CDR1 and CDR2 are SGHTA and FQGTGA. Written as DNA, the CDR3 is TGTGCCAGCAGCCCCCGGACTAGCGGGATGGGCGGGGAGCTGTTTTTT. The encoded protein is CASSPRTSGMGGELFF.